This note documents a single TCR beta chain sequence. The entry originates in a study of blood T cell repertoires in COVID-19. Study background: Samples representing acute and convalescent COVID-19 were sourced from the United States, Italy and Spain.

Losses at the gene ends were 6 bases for V and 4 bases for J; bases not matched to a gene: 6. This CDR3 region has 14 residues. Germline assignment: CDR1 MDHEN and CDR2 SYDVKM. In the original processing: Reference gene primers were amplified, and this amplification served to estimate nucleated cell counts. Libraries were prepared by immunoSEQ multiplex PCR; TCRdb keeps only in-frame clonotypes and omits some of them. V and J calls and clone size are as listed in that table; D and trimming were resolved from the DNA. The table records tens of thousands of clones, over 60% of them present only once. The rearrangement joins TRBV28 to TRBJ1-2; 9 nucleotides align to TRBD1. Sequencing used peripheral blood. This sequence originates from a man aged 55 to 70 with active COVID-19. The CDR3 is CASRITGGSYGYTF. The CDR3 coding sequence is TGTGCCAGCAGGATTACAGGGGGCAGCTATGGCTACACCTTC.